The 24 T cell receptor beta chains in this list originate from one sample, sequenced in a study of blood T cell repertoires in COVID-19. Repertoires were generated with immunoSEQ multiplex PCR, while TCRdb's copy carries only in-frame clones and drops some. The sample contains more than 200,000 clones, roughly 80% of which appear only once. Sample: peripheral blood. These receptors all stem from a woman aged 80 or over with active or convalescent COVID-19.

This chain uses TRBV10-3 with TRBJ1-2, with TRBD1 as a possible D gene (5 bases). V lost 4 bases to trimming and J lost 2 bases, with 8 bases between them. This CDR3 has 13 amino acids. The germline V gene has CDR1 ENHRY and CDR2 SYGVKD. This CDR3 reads CAISVSGNYGYTF. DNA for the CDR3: TGTGCCATCAGTGTATCAGGGAACTATGGCTACACCTTC.

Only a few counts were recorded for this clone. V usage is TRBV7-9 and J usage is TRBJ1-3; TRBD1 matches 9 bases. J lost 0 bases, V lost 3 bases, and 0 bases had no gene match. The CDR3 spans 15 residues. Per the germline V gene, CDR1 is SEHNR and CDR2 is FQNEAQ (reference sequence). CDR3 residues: CASSLTGGSGNTIYF. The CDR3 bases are TGTGCCAGCAGCTTGACAGGGGGCTCTGGAAACACCATATATTTT.

The CDR3 is CASSIVPGTPQPQHF. Here the CDR3 DNA reads TGTGCCAGTAGTATAGTCCCCGGGACACCCCAGCCCCAGCATTTT. The chain joins TRBV19 to TRBJ1-5; possible D gene TRBD1, 6 bases. The V end was cut by 1 base, the J end by 7 bases, with 14 bases between. Germline CDR1 LNHDA, CDR2 SQIVND (reference sequence). The length of the CDR3 is 15 residues.

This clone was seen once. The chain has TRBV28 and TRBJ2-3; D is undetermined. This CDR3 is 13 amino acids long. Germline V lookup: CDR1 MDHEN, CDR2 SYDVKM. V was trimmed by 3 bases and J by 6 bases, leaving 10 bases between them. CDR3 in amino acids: CASSLPGWDTQYF. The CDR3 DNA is TGTGCCAGCAGTTTGCCGGGTTGGGATACGCAGTATTTT.

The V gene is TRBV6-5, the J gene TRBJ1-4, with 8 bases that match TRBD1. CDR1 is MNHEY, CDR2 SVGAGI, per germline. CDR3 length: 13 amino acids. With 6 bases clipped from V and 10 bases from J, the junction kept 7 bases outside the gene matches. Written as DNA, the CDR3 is TGTGCCAGCAGCCAGCAACAGGGGGGAAAACTGTTTTTT. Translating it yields CASSQQQGGKLFF.

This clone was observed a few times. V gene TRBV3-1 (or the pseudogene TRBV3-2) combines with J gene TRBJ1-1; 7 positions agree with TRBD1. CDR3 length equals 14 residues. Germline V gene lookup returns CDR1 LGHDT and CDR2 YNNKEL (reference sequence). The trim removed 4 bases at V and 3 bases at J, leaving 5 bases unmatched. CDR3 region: CASSRQGDHTEAFF. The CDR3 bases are TGTGCCAGCAGCCGACAGGGAGATCACACTGAAGCTTTCTTT.

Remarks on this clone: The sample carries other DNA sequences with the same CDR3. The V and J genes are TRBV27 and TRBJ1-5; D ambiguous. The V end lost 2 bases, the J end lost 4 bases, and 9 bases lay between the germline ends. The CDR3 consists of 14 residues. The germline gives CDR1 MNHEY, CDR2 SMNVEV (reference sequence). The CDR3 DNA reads TGTGCCAGCAGTTTAGTACGGGGAAATCAGCCCCAGCATTTT. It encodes CASSLVRGNQPQHF.

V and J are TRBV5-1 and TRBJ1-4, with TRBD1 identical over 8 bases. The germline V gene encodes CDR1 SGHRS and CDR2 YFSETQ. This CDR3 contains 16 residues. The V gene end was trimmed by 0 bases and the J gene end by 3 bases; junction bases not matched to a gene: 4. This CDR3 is CASSLDPQGANEKLFF. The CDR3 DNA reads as TGCGCCAGCAGCTTGGACCCACAGGGGGCTAATGAAAAACTGTTTTTT. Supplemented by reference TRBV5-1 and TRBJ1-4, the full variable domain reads KAGVTQTPRYLIKTRGQQVTLSCSPISGHRSVSWYQQTPGQGLQFLFEYFSETQRNKGNFPGRFSGRQFSNSRSEMNVSTLELGDSALYLCASSLDPQGANEKLFFGSGTQLSVL.

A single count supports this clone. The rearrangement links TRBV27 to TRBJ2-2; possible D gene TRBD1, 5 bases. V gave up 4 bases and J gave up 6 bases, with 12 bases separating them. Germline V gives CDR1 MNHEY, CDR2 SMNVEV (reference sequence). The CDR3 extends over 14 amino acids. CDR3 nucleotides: TGTGCCAGCAGTTCCCCGACAGTTCCCGGGGAGCTGTTTTTT. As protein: CASSSPTVPGELFF.

This chain's CDR3 is CASTRAGGGLRELFF. The CDR3 DNA reads TGTGCCAGCACAAGGGCAGGGGGAGGTCTCCGGGAGCTGTTTTTT. The rearrangement uses TRBV6-5 and TRBJ2-2, with D possibly TRBD1 on 7 matching bases. The CDR3 spans 15 residues. From germline, CDR1 is MNHEY and CDR2 SVGAGI. Between the trimmed V and J ends, which lost 7 bases and 9 bases, there was a span of 21 bases.

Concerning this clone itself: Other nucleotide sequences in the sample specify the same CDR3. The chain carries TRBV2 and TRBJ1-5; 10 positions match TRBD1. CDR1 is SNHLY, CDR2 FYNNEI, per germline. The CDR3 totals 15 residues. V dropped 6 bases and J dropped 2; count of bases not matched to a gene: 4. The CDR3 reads CASSAGTGGNQPQHF. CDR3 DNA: TGTGCCAGCAGCGCCGGGACAGGGGGCAATCAGCCCCAGCATTTT.

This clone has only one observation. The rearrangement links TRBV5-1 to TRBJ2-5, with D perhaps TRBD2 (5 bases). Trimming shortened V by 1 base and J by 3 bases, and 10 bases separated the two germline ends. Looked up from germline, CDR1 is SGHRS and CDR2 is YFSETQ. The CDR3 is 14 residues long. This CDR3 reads CASSLSGLEETQYF. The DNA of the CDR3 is TGCGCCAGCAGCTTGAGTGGACTCGAAGAGACCCAGTACTTC.

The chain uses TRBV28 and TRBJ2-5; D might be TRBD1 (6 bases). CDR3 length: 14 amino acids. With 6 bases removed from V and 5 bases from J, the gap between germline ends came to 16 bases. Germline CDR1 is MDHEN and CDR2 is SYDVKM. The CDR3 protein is CASSPQGSGETQYF. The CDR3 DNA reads TGTGCCAGCAGCCCGCAGGGGTCTGGGGAGACCCAGTACTTC.

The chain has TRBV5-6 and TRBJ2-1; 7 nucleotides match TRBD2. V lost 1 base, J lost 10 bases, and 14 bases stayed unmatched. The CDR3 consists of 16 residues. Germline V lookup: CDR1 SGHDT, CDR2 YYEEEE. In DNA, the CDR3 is TGTGCCAGCAGCTTGAGTCTAACTAGCGAGGGTTTGGAGCAGTTCTTC. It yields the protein CASSLSLTSEGLEQFF.

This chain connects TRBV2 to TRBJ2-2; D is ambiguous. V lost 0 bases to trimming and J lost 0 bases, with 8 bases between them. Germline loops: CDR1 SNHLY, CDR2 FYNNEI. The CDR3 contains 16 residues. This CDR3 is CASSEADGANTGELFF. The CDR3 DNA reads TGTGCCAGCAGTGAAGCTGACGGAGCGAACACCGGGGAGCTGTTTTTT.

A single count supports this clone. The CDR3 is CASSLAQGTGELFF. The CDR3 DNA is TGCGCCAGCAGCTTGGCTCAGGGAACCGGGGAGCTGTTTTTT. The chain carries TRBV5-1 and TRBJ2-2, with a possible D match to TRBD1 (5 bases). Germline V CDR1 and CDR2: SGHRS, YFSETQ. V lost 0 bases, J lost 5 bases, and 8 bases lay in between. This CDR3 is 14 amino acids long.

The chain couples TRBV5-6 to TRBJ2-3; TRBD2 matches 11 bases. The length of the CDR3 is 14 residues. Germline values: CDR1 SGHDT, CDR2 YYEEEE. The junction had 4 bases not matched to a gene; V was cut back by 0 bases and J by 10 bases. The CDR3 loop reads CASSLVLAGGSQYF. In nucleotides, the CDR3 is TGTGCCAGCAGCTTGGTGCTAGCGGGGGGCTCGCAGTATTTT.

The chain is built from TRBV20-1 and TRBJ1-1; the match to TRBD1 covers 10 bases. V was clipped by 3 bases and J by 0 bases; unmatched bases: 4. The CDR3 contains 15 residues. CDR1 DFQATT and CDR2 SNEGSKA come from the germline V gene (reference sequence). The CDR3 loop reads CSASPGQGVNTEAFF. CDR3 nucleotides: TGCAGTGCTAGTCCCGGACAGGGGGTGAACACTGAAGCTTTCTTT.

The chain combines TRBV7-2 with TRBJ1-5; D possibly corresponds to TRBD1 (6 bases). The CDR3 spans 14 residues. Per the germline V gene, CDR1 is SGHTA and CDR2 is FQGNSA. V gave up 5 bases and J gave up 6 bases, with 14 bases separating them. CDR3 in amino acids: CASSDQGRGQPQHF. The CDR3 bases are TGTGCCAGCAGCGACCAGGGGCGCGGTCAGCCCCAGCATTTT.

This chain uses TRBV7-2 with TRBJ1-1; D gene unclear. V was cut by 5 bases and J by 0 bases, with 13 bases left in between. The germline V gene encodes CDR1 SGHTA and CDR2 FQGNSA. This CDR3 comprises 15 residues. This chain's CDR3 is CASSVQATMNTEAFF. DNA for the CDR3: TGTGCCAGCAGCGTCCAGGCGACCATGAACACTGAAGCTTTCTTT. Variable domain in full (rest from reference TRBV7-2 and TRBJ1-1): GAGVSQSPSNKVTEKGKDVELRCDPISGHTALYWYRQSLGQGLEFLIYFQGNSAPDKSGLPSDRFSAERTGGSVSTLTIQRTQQEDSAVYLCASSVQATMNTEAFFGQGTRLTVV.

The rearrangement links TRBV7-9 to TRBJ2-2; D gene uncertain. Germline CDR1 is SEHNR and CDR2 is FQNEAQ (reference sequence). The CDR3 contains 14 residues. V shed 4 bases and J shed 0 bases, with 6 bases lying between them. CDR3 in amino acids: CASSSRSNTGELFF. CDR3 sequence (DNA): TGTGCCAGCAGCTCCAGATCGAACACCGGGGAGCTGTTTTTT.

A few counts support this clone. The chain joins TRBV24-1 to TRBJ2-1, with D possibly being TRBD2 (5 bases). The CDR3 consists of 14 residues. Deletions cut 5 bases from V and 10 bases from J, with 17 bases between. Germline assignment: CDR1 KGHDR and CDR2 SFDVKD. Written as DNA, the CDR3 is TGTGCCACCAGTGGGGTCACGGGAACAAAGGAGCAGTTCTTC. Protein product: CATSGVTGTKEQFF.

CDR3 nucleotide sequence: TGTGCCTGGAGTGTCCAGGGGGGAGCTGAAGCTTTCTTT. It translates to CAWSVQGGAEAFF. This chain joins TRBV30 and TRBJ1-1; 7 nucleotides match TRBD1. The CDR3 extends over 13 amino acids. Germline trimming cut 0 bases from V and 6 bases from J; bases unmatched to any gene: 4. The germline V gene has CDR1 GTSNPN and CDR2 SVGIG (reference sequence).

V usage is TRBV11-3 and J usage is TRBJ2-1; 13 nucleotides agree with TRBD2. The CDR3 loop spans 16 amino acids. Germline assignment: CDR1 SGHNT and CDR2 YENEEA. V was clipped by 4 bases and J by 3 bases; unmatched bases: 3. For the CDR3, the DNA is TGTGCCAGCAGCTCGGGACTAGCGGGGATCTACAATGAGCAGTTCTTC. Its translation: CASSSGLAGIYNEQFF.